A selection of T cell receptor beta chains follows, all from one sample in a study of blood T cells in healthy people across ages. TCRdb re-analysed the 5' RACE reads in MiXCR, keeping a single row per CDR3 protein. The data hold fewer than 1,000,000 distinct CDR3 sequences, with about half observed a single time. Sample: blood. These receptors came from an elderly man in good health. CDR3s include the opening cysteine and the closing phenylalanine or tryptophan. Each record gives: clone size, V gene, J gene, CDR3 protein. Clone size is stated in some rows and not others, as once, few, many or a class when expanded.

>-|TRBV6-2/TRBV6-3|TRBJ1-2
CASRFGPSGGYTF
>-|TRBV29-1|TRBJ2-5
CSVLDRSYGQYF
>-|TRBV12-3/TRBV12-4|TRBJ2-5
CASSFAAHQETQYF
>-|TRBV4-3|TRBJ2-5
CASSQDINPGGIPETQYF
>-|TRBV10-3|-
CAISELAGTYEQYF
>-|TRBV6-1|TRBJ1-2
CASSVPGQEVYGYTF
>-|TRBV6-6|TRBJ2-2
CASSYGGYNTGELFF
>once|TRBV10-3|TRBJ2-7
CAIGRTSGGSINSYEQYF
>-|TRBV27|TRBJ2-5
CASKGADSYNEQYF
>-|TRBV11-2|TRBJ2-6
CASSLEYGVSGANVLTF
>-|TRBV29-1|TRBJ1-1
CSVLTANTEAFF
>few|TRBV12-3/TRBV12-4|TRBJ1-2
CASSPRQYGYTF